The 9 T cell receptor beta chains below were found in one sample sequenced in a study of control samples from healthy donors and cancer patients. Data came from immunoSEQ multiplex PCR; TCRdb stores just in-frame clones and leaves some out. The table includes about 190,000 clones, 91% detected once. Sequenced material: blood. Receptor source: a man between 25 and 39 years old in good health.

V usage is TRBV3-1 (or the pseudogene TRBV3-2) and J usage is TRBJ2-7, with 11 bases that match TRBD2. This CDR3 region has 15 residues. After removal of 3 bases from V and 3 bases from J, the junction contained 4 bases not matched to a gene. Looked up from germline, CDR1 is LGHDT and CDR2 is YNNKEL (reference sequence). The DNA for the CDR3 is TGTGCCAGCAGCCACCGACTAGCGGGGAACTACGAGCAGTACTTC. Protein: CASSHRLAGNYEQYF.

The chain combines TRBV29-1 with TRBJ1-2; tentatively, D is TRBD1 (6 bases). The CDR3 totals 16 residues. CDR1 is SQVTM, CDR2 ANQGSEA, per germline. V lost 7 bases to trimming and J lost 1 base, with 22 bases between them. The CDR3 protein is CSDKKGGWDFNYGYTF. The CDR3 DNA follows: TGCAGCGATAAAAAGGGGGGTTGGGACTTTAACTATGGCTACACCTTC.

The chain joins TRBV12-5 to TRBJ2-7; possibly TRBD2 for D (6 bases). CDR3 length: 16 amino acids. Germline V CDR1 and CDR2: LGHNT, FRNRAP. V gave up 4 bases and J gave up 1 base, with 17 bases separating them. The CDR3 loop is CASGSRDSTASYEQYF. The CDR3 DNA reads TGTGCTAGTGGTTCAAGGGACTCGACGGCTTCCTACGAGCAGTACTTC.

As to this clone: Other DNA sequences of this sample code for an identical CDR3. The chain employs TRBV6-5 and TRBJ1-2; 11 bases agree with TRBD1. There are 16 residues in the CDR3. The trim removed 0 bases at V and 4 bases at J, leaving 4 bases unmatched. Germline assignment: CDR1 MNHEY and CDR2 SVGAGI. CDR3 nucleotide sequence: TGTGCCAGCAGTTACTCGAGGACAGGGGGCGGCTATGGCTACACCTTC. Its protein product is CASSYSRTGGGYGYTF.

This rearrangement joins TRBV12-3 or TRBV12-4 to TRBJ2-7; no clear D gene. The V end was cut by 4 bases, the J end by 3 bases, with 7 bases between. There are 12 residues in the CDR3. CDR3 loop: CASSWTVYEQYF. The CDR3 DNA sequence: TGTGCCAGCAGTTGGACGGTCTACGAGCAGTACTTC.

The J gene is TRBJ2-1, the V gene TRBV2, with 10 bases matching TRBD1. V was clipped by 8 bases and J by 8 bases; unmatched bases: 6. This CDR3 has 13 residues. Germline CDR1 SNHLY, CDR2 FYNNEI. The CDR3 loop is CASGLGQGDEQFF. Written as DNA, the CDR3 is TGTGCCAGCGGATTAGGACAGGGGGATGAGCAGTTCTTC.

The chain joins TRBV12-3 or TRBV12-4 to TRBJ2-1, with 8 bases matching TRBD2. Trimming removed 7 bases from V and 8 bases from J; junction bases left unmatched: 4. The CDR3 is 12 residues long. CDR3 sequence: CASTRTSHEQFF. For the CDR3, the DNA is TGTGCCAGCACCCGGACTAGCCATGAGCAGTTCTTC.

In its sample, this clone was seen once. The rearrangement joins TRBV14 to TRBJ2-5, with 11 bases identical to TRBD2. V lost 6 bases and J lost 0; bases outside the gene matches: 9. The CDR3 is 17 amino acids. CDR1 is SGHDN and CDR2 is FVKESK in the germline V gene. CDR3 sequence: CASSRLAGKTYQETQYF. The CDR3 region has the DNA TGTGCCAGCAGTAGACTAGCGGGGAAAACGTACCAAGAGACCCAGTACTTC.

J is TRBJ2-1 and V is TRBV5-1, with TRBD1 identical over 7 bases. V was pared by 4 bases and J by 4 bases, with 8 bases of the junction left unmatched. This CDR3 spans 15 amino acids. The germline gives CDR1 SGHRS, CDR2 YFSETQ. The CDR3 bases are TGCGCCAGCAGCCCCGGGACAGCGAAGTACAATGAGCAGTTCTTC. It yields the protein CASSPGTAKYNEQFF.